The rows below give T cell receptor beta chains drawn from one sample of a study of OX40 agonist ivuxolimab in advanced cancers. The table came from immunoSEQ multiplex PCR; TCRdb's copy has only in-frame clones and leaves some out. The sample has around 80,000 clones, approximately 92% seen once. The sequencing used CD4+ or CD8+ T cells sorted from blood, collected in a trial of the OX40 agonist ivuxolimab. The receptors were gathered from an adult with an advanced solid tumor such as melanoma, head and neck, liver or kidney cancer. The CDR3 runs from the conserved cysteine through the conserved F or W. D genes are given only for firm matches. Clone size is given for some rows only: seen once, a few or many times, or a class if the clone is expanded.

CDR3: CASSRLGGQIIDTQYF; DNA: TGTGCCAGCAGCCGACTAGGAGGGCAGATAATAGATACGCAGTATTTT; size: .; V: TRBV9; D: .; J: TRBJ2-3
CDR3: CASSLSGRVYGYTF; DNA: TGTGCCAGCAGTTTATCGGGCAGGGTCTATGGCTACACCTTC; size: .; V: TRBV27; D: .; J: TRBJ1-2
CDR3: CASSFVGSNQPQHF; DNA: TGTGCCAGCAGTTTTGTGGGGTCCAATCAGCCCCAGCATTTT; size: .; V: TRBV27; D: .; J: TRBJ1-5
CDR3: CASSLDGGGFNQPQHF; DNA: TGTGCCAGCAGCTTAGATGGAGGGGGTTTTAATCAGCCCCAGCATTTT; size: .; V: TRBV7-2; D: .; J: TRBJ1-5
CDR3: CASSQVRPAGNTIYF; DNA: TGCGCCAGCAGCCAAGTCAGGCCGGCGGGAAACACCATATATTTT; size: .; V: TRBV4-1; D: .; J: TRBJ1-3
CDR3: CASSWGGSPLHF; DNA: TGTGCCAGCAGCTGGGGTGGTTCACCCCTCCACTTT; size: .; V: TRBV27; D: .; J: TRBJ1-6
CDR3: CASSQGRLDSPGNTIYF; DNA: TGTGCCAGCAGCCAAGGACGCTTGGACAGCCCTGGAAACACCATATATTTT; size: .; V: TRBV14; D: .; J: TRBJ1-3
CDR3: CASSDDHASYNEQFF; DNA: TGTGCCAGCAGTGACGACCACGCGTCCTACAATGAGCAGTTCTTC; size: once; V: TRBV6-4; D: .; J: TRBJ2-1
CDR3: CASSDFRLAGGPGVNTGELFF; DNA: TGTGCCAGCAGTGACTTCCGACTAGCGGGGGGGCCCGGGGTAAACACCGGGGAGCTGTTTTTT; size: .; V: TRBV6-4; D: TRBD2; J: TRBJ2-2
CDR3: CASSTGGESLTEAFF; DNA: TGTGCCAGCAGCACGGGGGGGGAATCCCTCACTGAAGCTTTCTTT; size: .; V: TRBV9; D: .; J: TRBJ1-1